The sequence of this TCR beta chain was determined in a study of graft-versus-host responses after intestinal transplantation. The table came from immunoSEQ multiplex PCR; TCRdb's copy has only in-frame clones and leaves some out. The table lists about 15,000 clones, approximately 61% of them singletons. The V and J ends lost 4 bases and 0 bases, in that order; junction bases with no gene match: 6. CDR1 is LNHDA and CDR2 is SQIVND in the germline V gene (reference sequence). The CDR3 has 17 amino acids. Researchers processed graft tissue to release intraepithelial and lamina propria lymphocytes. The count of this clone is one.

The source was ileum tissue, collected roughly 720 days after intestinal transplantation. The chain is built from TRBV19 and TRBJ2-6, with 7 bases matching TRBD1. This receptor was identified in a human patient who received an intestinal transplant, so some T cells may come from the graft donor. For the CDR3, the DNA is TGTGCCAGTAGTACGCCGGGACAGAGCTCTGGGGCCAACGTCCTGACTTTC. It encodes CASSTPGQSSGANVLTF.